This TCR beta chain was documented in a study of shared clonotypes between healthy human individuals. Background on the study: Participating donors consisted of a couple of women and a few men aged 18 to 49.

For this clone: Its cognate antigen is unknown.

General study points: Naive CD4 clonotype sharing across several donors was about 5%. Investigators collected only blood, and repertoires in tissues likely differ.

Source study methods: Owing to the provision of junction-only sequences devoid of quality scores by immunoSEQ, filtering differed. TCRdb's copy holds only in-frame clones and misses some; the assay was immunoSEQ multiplex PCR. V and J calls and clone size are copied from that table; D and trimming were computed from the DNA. The data show about 710,000 clones, 73% seen once. The germline V and J ends were trimmed by 6 bases and 4 bases, with 16 bases remaining between them. CDR3 length equals 14 residues. CDR1 is SQVTM, CDR2 ANQGSEA, per germline. V and J are TRBV29-1 and TRBJ1-5; maybe TRBD1 (5 bases). The receptor was isolated from a woman younger than 45 in good health. The sequenced sample was memory CD4+ T cells sorted from blood. Documented subset: CD45RA-negative fraction. The CDR3 DNA is TGCAGCGTCTCACTTAGGGGAAGAAATCAGCCCCAGCATTTT. The encoded protein is CSVSLRGRNQPQHF.